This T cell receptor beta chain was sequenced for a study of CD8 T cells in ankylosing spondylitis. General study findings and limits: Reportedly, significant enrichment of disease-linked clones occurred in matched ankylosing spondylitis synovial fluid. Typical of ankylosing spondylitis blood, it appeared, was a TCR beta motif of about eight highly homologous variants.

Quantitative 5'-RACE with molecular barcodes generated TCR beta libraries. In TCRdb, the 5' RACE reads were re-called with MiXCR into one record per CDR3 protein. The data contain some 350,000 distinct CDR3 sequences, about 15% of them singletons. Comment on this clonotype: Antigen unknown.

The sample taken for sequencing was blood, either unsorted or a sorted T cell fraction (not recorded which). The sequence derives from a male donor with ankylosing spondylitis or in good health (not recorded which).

Written as DNA, the CDR3 is TGCAGTGCCCGACAGGAGGTCAATCAGCCCCAGCATTTT. Amino acids: CSARQEVNQPQHF. V is TRBV20-1 and J is TRBJ1-5, with D perhaps matching TRBD1 (6 bases). The CDR3 is 13 residues long. Germline CDR1 reads DFQATT; CDR2 reads SNEGSKA (reference sequence). Trimming took off 6 bases at V and 3 bases at J, with 12 bases between the two ends.